The entry below gives a single T cell receptor (beta chain) sequence along with its context. Its antigen remains unknown. TCRdb called the RT-PCR reads again in MiXCR, with one record for every CDR3 protein. The sample has under 750,000 distinct CDR3 sequences; around 11% are singletons. Germline CDR1 and CDR2: SGHRS and YFSETQ. The CDR3 loop spans 15 amino acids. V was clipped by 6 bases and J by 3 bases; unmatched bases: 5. These data originate in a study of response to subunit inactivated influenza vaccine. General study findings and limits: Every seasonal influenza vaccination brings in few new T cells, the authors suggested.

Specimen: PBMCs from blood, collected on the day of vaccination. The sequence came from a man aged 50 or older who received an inactivated influenza vaccine. The chain employs TRBV5-1 and TRBJ2-2; 10 bases match TRBD1. The CDR3 DNA follows: TGCGCCAGCAAGGGGGACAGGGGTTACACCGGGGAGCTGTTTTTT. It specifies CASKGDRGYTGELFF.